This note documents a single TCR beta chain sequence. These data come from a study of blood T cell repertoires in COVID-19. As for the study in general: T cells, B-cell-depleted T cells, or PBMCs supplied cDNA or gDNA.

The repertoire was sequenced with immunoSEQ multiplex PCR; TCRdb's copy has only in-frame clones and lacks some. The sample lists about 220,000 clones; around 86% were seen once. V dropped 4 bases and J dropped 2; count of bases not matched to a gene: 1. The germline gives CDR1 PRHDT, CDR2 FYEKMQ (reference sequence). CDR3 length equals 13 residues. This chain uses TRBV13 with TRBJ2-7, with TRBD2 identical over 8 bases. This TCR derives from a woman in her 70s with COVID-19, enrolled during active disease. Specimen: peripheral blood. The CDR3: CASSSGLAYEQYF. CDR3 DNA: TGTGCCAGCAGCTCGGGACTAGCCTACGAGCAGTACTTC.